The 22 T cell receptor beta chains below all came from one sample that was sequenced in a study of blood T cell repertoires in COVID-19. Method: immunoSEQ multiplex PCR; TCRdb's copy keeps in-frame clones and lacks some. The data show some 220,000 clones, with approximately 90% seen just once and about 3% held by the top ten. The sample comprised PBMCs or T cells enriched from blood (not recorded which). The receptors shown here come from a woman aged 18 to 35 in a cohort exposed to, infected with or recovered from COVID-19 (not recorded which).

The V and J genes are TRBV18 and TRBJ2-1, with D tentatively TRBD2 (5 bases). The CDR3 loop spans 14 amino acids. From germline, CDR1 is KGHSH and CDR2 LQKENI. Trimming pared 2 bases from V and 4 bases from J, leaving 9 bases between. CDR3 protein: CASSPDYRYNEQFF. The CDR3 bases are TGTGCCAGCTCACCAGACTATAGGTACAATGAGCAGTTCTTC.

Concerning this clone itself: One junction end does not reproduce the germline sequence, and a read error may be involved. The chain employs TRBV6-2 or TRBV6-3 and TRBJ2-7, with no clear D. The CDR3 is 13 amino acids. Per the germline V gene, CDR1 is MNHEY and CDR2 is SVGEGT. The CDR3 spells CASSYSSPYQQYF. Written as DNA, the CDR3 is TGTGCCAGCAGTTACTCGTCCCCCTACCAGCAGTACTTC.

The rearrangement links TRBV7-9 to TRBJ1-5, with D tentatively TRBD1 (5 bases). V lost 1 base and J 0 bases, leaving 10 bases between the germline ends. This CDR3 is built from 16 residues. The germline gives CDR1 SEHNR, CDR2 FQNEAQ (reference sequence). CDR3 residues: CASSLDDSYSNQPQHF. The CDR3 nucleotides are TGTGCCAGCAGCTTAGACGACAGTTATAGCAATCAGCCCCAGCATTTT. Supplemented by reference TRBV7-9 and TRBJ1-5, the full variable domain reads DTGVSQNPRHKITKRGQNVTFRCDPISEHNRLYWYRQTLGQGPEFLTYFQNEAQLEKSRLLSDRFSAERPKGSFSTLEIQRTEQGDSAMYLCASSLDDSYSNQPQHFGDGTRLSIL.

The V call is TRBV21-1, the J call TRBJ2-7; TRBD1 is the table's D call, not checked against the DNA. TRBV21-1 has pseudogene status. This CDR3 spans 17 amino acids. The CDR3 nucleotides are TGTGCCAGCAGCAAAGTCTTTCTATTACGGGACAGCTACGAGCAGTACTTC. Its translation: CASSKVFLLRDSYEQYF.

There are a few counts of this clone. The CDR3 region is CASSHTGQGAPSTDTQYF. In nucleotides, the CDR3 is TGCGCCAGCAGCCATACGGGACAGGGGGCACCTAGCACAGATACGCAGTATTTT. V is TRBV4-1 and J is TRBJ2-3, with 12 bases matching TRBD1. Germline CDR1 MGHRA, CDR2 YSYEKL. Germline trimming cut 3 bases from V and 0 bases from J; bases unmatched to any gene: 7. The CDR3 extends over 18 amino acids.

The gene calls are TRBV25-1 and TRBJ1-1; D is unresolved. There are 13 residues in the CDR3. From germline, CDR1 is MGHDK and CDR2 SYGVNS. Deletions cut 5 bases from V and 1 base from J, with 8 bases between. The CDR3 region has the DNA TGTGCCAGCAGTTATACAGAGAACACTGAAGCTTTCTTT. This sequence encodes CASSYTENTEAFF.

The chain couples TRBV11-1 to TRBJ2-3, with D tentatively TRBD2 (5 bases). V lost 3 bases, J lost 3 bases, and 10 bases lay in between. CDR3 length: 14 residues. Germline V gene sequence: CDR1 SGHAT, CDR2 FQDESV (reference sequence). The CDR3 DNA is TGTGCCAGCAGCTTGAGCGGTGGGACAGATACGCAGTATTTT. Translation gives CASSLSGGTDTQYF.

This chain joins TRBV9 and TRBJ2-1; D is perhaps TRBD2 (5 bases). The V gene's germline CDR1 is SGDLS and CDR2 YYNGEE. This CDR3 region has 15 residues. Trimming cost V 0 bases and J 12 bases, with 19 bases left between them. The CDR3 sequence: CASSVDPEVLDVQFF. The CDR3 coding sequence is TGTGCCAGCAGCGTAGACCCGGAGGTATTGGATGTGCAGTTCTTC.

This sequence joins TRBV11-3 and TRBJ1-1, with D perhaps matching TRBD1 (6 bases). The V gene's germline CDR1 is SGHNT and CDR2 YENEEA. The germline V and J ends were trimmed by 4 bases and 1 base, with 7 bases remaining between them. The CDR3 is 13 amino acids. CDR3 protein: CASSWDKNTEAFF. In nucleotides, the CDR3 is TGTGCCAGCAGCTGGGACAAGAACACTGAAGCTTTCTTT.

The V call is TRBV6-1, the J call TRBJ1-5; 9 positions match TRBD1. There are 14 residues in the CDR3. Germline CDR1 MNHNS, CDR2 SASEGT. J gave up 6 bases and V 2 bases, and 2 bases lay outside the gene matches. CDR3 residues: CASSELDRGQPQHF. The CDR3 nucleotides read TGTGCCAGCAGTGAACTGGACAGGGGTCAGCCCCAGCATTTT.

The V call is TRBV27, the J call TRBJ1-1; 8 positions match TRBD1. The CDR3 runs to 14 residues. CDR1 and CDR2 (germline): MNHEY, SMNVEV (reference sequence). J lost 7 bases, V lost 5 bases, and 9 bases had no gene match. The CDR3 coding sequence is TGTGCCAGCAGTCCACACCGGGACAGGTTTGAAGCTTTCTTT. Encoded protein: CASSPHRDRFEAFF.

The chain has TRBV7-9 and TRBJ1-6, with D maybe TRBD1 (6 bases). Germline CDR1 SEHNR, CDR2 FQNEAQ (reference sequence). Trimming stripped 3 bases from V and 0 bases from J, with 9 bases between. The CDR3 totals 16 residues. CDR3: CASSFTGSSYNSPLHF. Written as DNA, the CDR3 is TGTGCCAGCAGCTTCACAGGGAGCTCCTATAATTCACCCCTCCACTTT.

CDR3 sequence reads: CASSTRTGAIYGYTF. In DNA form, the CDR3 reads TGTGCCAGCAGCACGAGGACAGGGGCTATTTATGGCTACACCTTC. This sequence joins TRBV7-2 and TRBJ1-2; 9 positions match TRBD1. J lost 5 bases, V lost 5 bases, and 9 bases had no gene match. The CDR3 length is 15 residues. The germline V gene has CDR1 SGHTA and CDR2 FQGNSA.

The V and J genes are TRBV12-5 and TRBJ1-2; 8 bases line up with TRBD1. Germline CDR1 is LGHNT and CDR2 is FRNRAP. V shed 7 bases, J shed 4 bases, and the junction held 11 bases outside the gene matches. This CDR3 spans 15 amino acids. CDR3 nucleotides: TGTGCTAGTGCCATTACAGGGGGAAGAGGCTATGGCTACACCTTC. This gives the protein CASAITGGRGYGYTF.

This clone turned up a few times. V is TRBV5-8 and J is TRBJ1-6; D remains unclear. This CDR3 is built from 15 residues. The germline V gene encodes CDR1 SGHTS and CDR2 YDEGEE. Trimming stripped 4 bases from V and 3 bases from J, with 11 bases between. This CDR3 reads CASSRPEIYNSPLHF. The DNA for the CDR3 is TGTGCCAGCAGCCGACCGGAGATCTATAATTCACCCCTCCACTTT. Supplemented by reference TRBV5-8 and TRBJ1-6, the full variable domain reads EAGVTQSPTHLIKTRGQQATLRCSPISGHTSVYWYQQALGLGLQFLLWYDEGEERNRGNFPPRFSGRQFPNYSSELNVNALELEDSALYLCASSRPEIYNSPLHFGNGTRLTVT.

The DNA of the CDR3 is TGTGCCAGCTCCCGGGAGGGGGGCACTGAAGCTTTCTTT. Protein: CASSREGGTEAFF. This chain connects TRBV2 to TRBJ1-1, with D possibly being TRBD1 (6 bases). The CDR3 is 13 amino acids. Germline V gene lookup returns CDR1 SNHLY and CDR2 FYNNEI. Trimming stripped 8 bases from V and 4 bases from J, with 14 bases between.

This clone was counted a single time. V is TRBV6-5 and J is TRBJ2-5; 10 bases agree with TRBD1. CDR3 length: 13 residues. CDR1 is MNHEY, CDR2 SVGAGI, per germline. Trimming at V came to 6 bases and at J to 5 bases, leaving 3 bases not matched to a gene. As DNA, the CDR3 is TGTGCCAGCAGGAGACAGGGGGCTGAGACCCAGTACTTC. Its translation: CASRRQGAETQYF.

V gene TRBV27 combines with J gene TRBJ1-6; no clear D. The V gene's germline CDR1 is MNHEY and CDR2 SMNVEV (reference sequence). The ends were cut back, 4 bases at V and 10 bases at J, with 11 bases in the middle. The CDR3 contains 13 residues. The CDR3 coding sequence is TGTGCCAGCAGTTGGCGGGAACCGTCACCCCTCCACTTT. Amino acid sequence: CASSWREPSPLHF.

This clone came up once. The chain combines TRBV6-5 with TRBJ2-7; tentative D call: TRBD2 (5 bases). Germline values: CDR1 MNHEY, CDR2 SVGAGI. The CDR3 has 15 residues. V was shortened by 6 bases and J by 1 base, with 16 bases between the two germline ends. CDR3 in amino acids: CASRLNTGNSYEQYF. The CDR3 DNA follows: TGTGCCAGCAGACTGAACACGGGAAATTCCTACGAGCAGTACTTC.

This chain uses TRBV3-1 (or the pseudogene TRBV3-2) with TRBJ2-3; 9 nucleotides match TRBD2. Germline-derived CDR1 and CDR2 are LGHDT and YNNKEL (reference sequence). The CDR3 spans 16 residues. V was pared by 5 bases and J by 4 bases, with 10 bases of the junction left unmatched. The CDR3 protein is CASSEGSGSGADTQYF. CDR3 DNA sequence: TGTGCCAGCAGCGAAGGTAGCGGGAGTGGGGCAGATACGCAGTATTTT.

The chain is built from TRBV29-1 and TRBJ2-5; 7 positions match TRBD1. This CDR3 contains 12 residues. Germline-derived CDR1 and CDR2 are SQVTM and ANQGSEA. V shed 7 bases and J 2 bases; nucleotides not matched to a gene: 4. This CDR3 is CSASGQQETQYF. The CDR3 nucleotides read TGCAGCGCCTCGGGACAGCAAGAGACCCAGTACTTC.

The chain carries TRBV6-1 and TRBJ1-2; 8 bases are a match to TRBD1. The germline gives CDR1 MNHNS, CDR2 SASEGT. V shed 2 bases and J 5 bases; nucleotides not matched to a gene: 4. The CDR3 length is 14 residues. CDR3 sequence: CASSEPRTGYGYTF. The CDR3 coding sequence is TGTGCCAGCAGTGAACCCAGGACAGGGTATGGCTACACCTTC.